This TCR beta chain was observed in a study of T cells after yellow fever vaccination. This clonotype was seen ten or more times. TCRdb reprocessed the 5' RACE reads with MiXCR, giving one entry per CDR3 protein. The table has over 300,000 distinct CDR3 sequences, roughly 3.5% seen once; the top ten hold around 20%. The source is a man between 18 and 35 years old who received the YFV17D yellow fever vaccine. Here the sequenced sample was PBMCs, taken on the day of the yellow fever booster vaccination.

DNA for the CDR3: TGCGCCAGCAGGCCCCAGGGAATCGGAAACACCATATATTTT. Translating it yields CASRPQGIGNTIYF. This rearrangement joins TRBV10-2 to TRBJ1-3; D may be TRBD1 (5 bases). Between the trimmed V and J ends, which lost 6 bases and 4 bases, there was a span of 13 bases. The CDR3 loop spans 14 amino acids. CDR1 WSHSY and CDR2 SAAADI come from the germline V gene.